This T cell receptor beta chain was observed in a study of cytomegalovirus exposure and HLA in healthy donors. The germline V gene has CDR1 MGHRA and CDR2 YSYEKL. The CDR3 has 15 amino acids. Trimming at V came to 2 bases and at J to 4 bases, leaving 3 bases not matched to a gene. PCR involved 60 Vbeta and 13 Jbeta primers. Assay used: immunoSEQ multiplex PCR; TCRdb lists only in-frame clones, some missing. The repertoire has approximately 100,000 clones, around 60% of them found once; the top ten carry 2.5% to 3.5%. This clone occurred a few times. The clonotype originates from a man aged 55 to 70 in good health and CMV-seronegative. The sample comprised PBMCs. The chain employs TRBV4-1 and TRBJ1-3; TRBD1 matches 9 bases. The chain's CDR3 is CASSQTGQGGNTIYF. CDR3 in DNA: TGCGCCAGCAGCCAAACGGGACAGGGAGGAAACACCATATATTTT.